This is a list of T cell receptor beta chains from one sample in a study of cytomegalovirus exposure and HLA in healthy donors. Using immunoSEQ multiplex PCR, the repertoire was profiled, and TCRdb retains in-frame clones only, with some absent. The sample has some 120,000 clones, roughly 69% seen once. Sequenced input: PBMCs. Receptor source: a woman aged 40 to 50 in good health and CMV-seropositive. The CDR3 runs from the conserved cysteine through the conserved F or W. The D gene is left open where the match is weak. Not all rows give a size; the values are once, few, many and, for expanded clones, a class.

v_call	j_call	d_call	cdr3_length	clone_size	cdr3_aa	cdr3_nt
TRBV11-1	TRBJ1-2	.	16	.	CASSLGPGTPAIGYTF	TGTGCCAGCAGCTTAGGCCCCGGGACTCCCGCGATTGGCTACACCTTC
TRBV5-8	TRBJ2-1	TRBD1	15	.	CASPGAGTGYNEQFF	TGTGCCAGCCCCGGAGCCGGGACAGGGTACAATGAGCAGTTCTTC
TRBV28	TRBJ2-7	.	13	.	CASSFRGSGEQYF	TGTGCCAGCAGTTTCCGGGGGTCGGGTGAGCAGTACTTC
TRBV7-3	TRBJ1-2	TRBD1	12	few	CAIQGADYGYTF	TGTGCCATCCAGGGGGCGGACTATGGCTACACCTTC
TRBV5-4	TRBJ2-5	.	13	.	CASSLAGVETQYF	TGTGCCAGCAGCTTGGCGGGAGTGGAGACCCAGTACTTC
TRBV30	TRBJ2-2	TRBD2	17	.	CAWSQLLAGAGTGELFF	TGTGCCTGGAGCCAATTACTAGCGGGAGCGGGCACCGGGGAGCTGTTTTTT
TRBV29-1	TRBJ2-4	TRBD2	13	.	CSVDRGSGDIQYF	TGCAGCGTTGACCGCGGGAGTGGAGACATTCAGTACTTC
TRBV2	TRBJ2-7	TRBD2	13	.	CASSGLARSEQYF	TGTGCCAGCAGTGGACTAGCCAGAAGCGAGCAGTACTTC
TRBV7-2	TRBJ2-5	TRBD1	15	.	CASSFSGQGIGTQYF	TGTGCCAGCAGCTTCTCGGGACAGGGGATCGGGACCCAGTACTTC
TRBV7-7	TRBJ2-7	TRBD1	15	.	CASSPTGTGGGEQYF	TGTGCTAGCAGCCCGACCGGGACAGGGGGCGGCGAGCAGTACTTC
TRBV6-5	TRBJ1-1	TRBD1	13	.	CASSEGTGGLAFF	TGTGCCAGCAGTGAAGGGACAGGGGGGTTGGCTTTCTTT
TRBV7-9	TRBJ1-1	.	15	few	CASGEGRGLDTEAFF	TGTGCCAGCGGGGAAGGCAGAGGGTTGGACACTGAAGCTTTCTTT
TRBV27	TRBJ2-2	TRBD1	17	.	CASSPTTGIANTGELFF	TGTGCCAGCAGCCCAACGACAGGGATCGCGAACACCGGGGAGCTGTTTTTT
TRBV4-1	TRBJ2-1	TRBD2	15	.	CASSHLADSYNEQFF	TGCGCCAGCAGCCACCTAGCGGACTCCTACAATGAGCAGTTCTTC
TRBV25-1	TRBJ2-7	.	14	once	CASSDPPETYEQYF	TGTGCCAGCAGTGACCCCCCAGAAACCTACGAGCAGTACTTC
TRBV28	TRBJ2-4	TRBD2	18	once	CASSSALASGLSKNIQYF	TGTGCCAGCAGTTCCGCGTTGGCTAGCGGACTCTCCAAAAACATTCAGTACTTC
TRBV5-1	TRBJ2-7	TRBD1	13	.	CASGPDRGGEQYF	TGCGCCAGCGGCCCCGACAGGGGAGGCGAGCAGTACTTC
TRBV9	TRBJ2-2	TRBD1	19	.	CASSVWDRGPIGNTGELFF	TGTGCCAGCAGCGTGTGGGACAGGGGGCCGATTGGGAACACCGGGGAGCTGTTTTTT
TRBV29-1	TRBJ2-5	.	16	few	CSVTMGGNEFLETQYF	TGCAGCGTTACGATGGGCGGGAACGAGTTCTTGGAGACCCAGTACTTC
TRBV11-3	TRBJ2-2	TRBD2	17	.	CASRRIRTLAGRGELFF	TGTGCCAGCAGACGCATTAGGACTCTAGCGGGTCGCGGGGAGCTGTTTTTT
TRBV2	TRBJ1-5	TRBD1	13	.	CASGTGGDQPQHF	TGTGCCAGCGGAACAGGGGGCGATCAGCCCCAGCATTTT
TRBV30	TRBJ2-6	.	15	.	CAWSGGGPGANVLTF	TGTGCCTGGAGTGGAGGGGGTCCTGGGGCCAACGTCCTGACTTTC
TRBV28	TRBJ1-2	.	12	.	CASSSLNYGYTF	TGTGCCAGCAGTAGCCTTAACTATGGCTACACCTTC
TRBV2	TRBJ1-1	.	12	.	CASIGGNTEAFF	TGTGCCAGCATCGGGGGGAACACTGAAGCTTTCTTT
TRBV5-4	TRBJ2-7	TRBD1	13	.	CASSTGSPYEQYF	TGTGCCAGTTCGACAGGGTCCCCCTACGAGCAGTACTTC
TRBV2	TRBJ2-3	.	13	.	CASLRDSTDTQYF	TGTGCCAGCCTGCGGGATAGCACAGATACGCAGTATTTT
TRBV7-9	TRBJ2-1	.	13	.	CASSLVPGQEQFF	TGTGCCAGCAGCTTAGTGCCAGGCCAAGAGCAGTTCTTC
TRBV7-6	TRBJ2-5	.	16	few	CASSLALARGGGTQYF	TGTGCCAGCAGCTTAGCCCTAGCGCGAGGGGGGGGCACCCAGTACTTC
TRBV29-1	TRBJ2-7	TRBD2	11	once	CSVEGTSEQYF	TGCAGCGTTGAGGGGACTAGCGAGCAGTACTTC
TRBV7-2	TRBJ2-7	.	16	.	CASSRELIGGAYEQYF	TGTGCCAGCAGCCGGGAGCTGATAGGAGGGGCCTACGAGCAGTACTTC
TRBV9	TRBJ2-1	TRBD1	16	.	CASSELDRGLYNEQFF	TGTGCCAGCAGCGAACTGGACAGGGGACTTTACAATGAGCAGTTCTTC
TRBV28	TRBJ2-7	.	12	.	CASSSGTYEQYF	TGTGCCAGCAGTTCCGGGACCTACGAGCAGTACTTC
TRBV14	TRBJ2-7	TRBD2	16	.	CASSQLLGGSSYEQYF	TGTGCCAGCAGCCAATTACTGGGGGGGAGCTCCTACGAGCAGTACTTC
TRBV13	TRBJ2-1	TRBD2	13	once	CASSDTTSYEQFF	TGTGCCAGCAGCGACACGACTAGCTATGAGCAGTTCTTC
TRBV29-1	TRBJ2-1	.	11	few	CSVGSAAEQFF	TGCAGCGTTGGATCTGCGGCGGAGCAGTTCTTC
TRBV5-4	TRBJ2-2	.	15	.	CASSFAGYGTGELFF	TGTGCCAGCAGCTTTGCAGGTTATGGGACCGGGGAGCTGTTTTTT
TRBV6-1	TRBJ1-2	.	14	.	CASSDLVGGYGYTF	TGTGCCAGCAGTGATCTAGTGGGAGGCTATGGCTACACCTTC
TRBV5-1	TRBJ1-3	TRBD1	18	.	CASSSRQGARSSGNTIYF	TGCGCCAGCAGCTCCCGACAGGGGGCGAGATCCTCTGGAAACACCATATATTTT
TRBV29-1	TRBJ1-2	.	15	.	CSVASDSLSNYGYTF	TGCAGCGTTGCATCGGACAGTCTATCTAACTATGGCTACACCTTC
TRBV19	TRBJ2-7	.	15	.	CASSAAGSGSYEQYF	TGTGCCAGTAGTGCCGCAGGGTCCGGCTCCTACGAGCAGTACTTC
TRBV19	TRBJ2-7	.	14	.	CASSAPQGAHEQYF	TGTGCCAGTAGTGCGCCGCAGGGTGCCCACGAGCAGTACTTC
TRBV5-1	TRBJ2-5	TRBD2	17	.	CASSSLLGLAGLETQYF	TGCGCCAGCAGCTCCCTACTGGGACTAGCGGGATTAGAGACCCAGTACTTC
TRBV29-1	TRBJ2-3	TRBD1	17	.	CSATGTKRGPRPDTQYF	TGCAGCGCCACCGGGACCAAGAGGGGGCCAAGGCCAGATACGCAGTATTTT